Listed below are T cell receptor beta chains from one sample, sequenced in a study of T cell repertoires in cytomegalovirus infection. One entry per CDR3 protein results from TCRdb running MiXCR on the reads. The sample records roughly 760,000 distinct CDR3 sequences, 35% to 45% being singletons. Sample: PBMCs. The receptors were gathered from a human donor in good health (CMV status not recorded). Some clones in this sample may be carry-over from other donors' samples. CDR3s include the opening cysteine and the closing phenylalanine or tryptophan. A D gene is named only where the DNA matches it firmly. A clone size is listed for some rows: how often the clone was seen (once, few, many), or a class if it is expanded.

d_gene,j_gene,v_gene,abundance,CDR3aa,CDR3nt
.,TRBJ2-1,TRBV24-1,.,CATSGPRETPLHNEQFF,TGTGCCACCAGTGGACCCCGGGAGACACCTCTCCACAATGAGCAGTTCTTC
.,TRBJ2-7,TRBV11-2,few,CASSSLGRDVPRRSYEQYF,TGTGCCAGCAGCTCCCTGGGGCGGGATGTGCCCCGTCGCTCCTACGAGCAGTACTTC
.,TRBJ2-5,TRBV7-2,few,CASSPHSPKETQYF,TGTGCCAGCAGCCCGCACAGCCCTAAAGAGACCCAGTACTTC
.,TRBJ2-7,TRBV7-8,few,CASSSVSDEQYF,TGTGCCAGCAGCTCCGTCTCGGACGAGCAGTACTTC
.,TRBJ2-1,TRBV2,.,CASSTQGFGQFF,TGTGCCAGCAGTACGCAGGGTTTTGGGCAGTTCTTC
.,TRBJ2-7,TRBV28,.,CASSLVPHEQYF,TGTGCCAGCAGTTTAGTGCCCCACGAGCAGTACTTC
TRBD2,TRBJ2-7,TRBV6-1,.,CASSVGSGRPLEQYF,TGTGCCAGCAGTGTCGGTAGCGGGAGGCCGCTCGAGCAGTACTTC
.,TRBJ1-5,TRBV30,.,CAWSEDGGNQPQHF,TGTGCCTGGAGTGAGGACGGAGGCAATCAGCCCCAGCATTTT
TRBD2,TRBJ2-5,TRBV12-3/TRBV12-4,.,CASSLVLAGGTQYF,TGTGCCAGCAGTTTAGTACTAGCGGGTGGGACCCAGTACTTC
TRBD2,TRBJ2-3,TRBV7-2,few,CASSLDSGRSTDTQYF,TGTGCCAGCAGCTTAGATAGCGGGAGGTCGACAGATACGCAGTATTTT
.,TRBJ1-6,TRBV4-1,.,CASSRETSNNSPLHF,TGTGCCAGCAGCCGAGAAACAAGTAATAATTCACCCCTCCACTTT
TRBD1,TRBJ1-2,TRBV6-4,once,CASRNTGALANYGYTF,TGTGCCAGCAGGAATACAGGGGCCCTAGCTAACTATGGCTACACCTTC
.,TRBJ1-2,TRBV12-3/TRBV12-4,many,CASSPREGYGYTF,TGTGCCAGCAGTCCCAGGGAGGGCTATGGCTACACCTTC
TRBD1,TRBJ1-1,TRBV7-2,many,CASSSGTGITEAFF,TGTGCCAGCAGCTCTGGGACAGGGATCACTGAAGCTTTCTTT
.,TRBJ2-7,TRBV9,.,CASSPGATPTEQYF,TGTGCCAGCAGCCCCGGGGCGACCCCTACAGAGCAGTACTTC
.,TRBJ2-1,TRBV7-9,many,CASSLILGVSYNEQFF,TGTGCCAGCAGCCTTATTTTAGGGGTTTCCTACAATGAGCAGTTCTTC
TRBD1,TRBJ1-6,TRBV6-5,few,CASSYSTGSSSPLHF,TGTGCCAGCAGTTACTCGACAGGGTCGAGTTCCCCCCTCCACTTT
TRBD1,TRBJ2-5,TRBV28,.,CASSPTLDREETKYF,TGTGCCAGCAGTCCGACACTGGACAGGGAAGAGACCAAGTACTTC
.,TRBJ1-6,TRBV15,.,CATSRGLQSSYNSPLHF,TGTGCCACCAGCAGAGGACTACAGAGCTCCTATAATTCACCCCTCCACTTT
.,TRBJ2-7,TRBV6-6,.,CASSLQLATSNEQYF,TGTGCCAGCAGTCTTCAGCTGGCAACTTCTAACGAGCAGTACTTC
.,TRBJ2-5,TRBV20-1,once,CSSSRPSGPETQYF,TGCAGTTCTAGTCGTCCGAGTGGGCCAGAGACCCAGTACTTC
.,TRBJ1-2,TRBV6-6,.,CASSYSTDSEGYTF,TGTGCCAGCAGTTACTCGACAGATTCTGAGGGCTACACCTTC
TRBD2,TRBJ2-3,TRBV9,.,CASSVPPSGPTHTQYF,TGTGCCAGCAGCGTACCCCCTAGCGGCCCGACCCATACGCAGTATTTT
.,TRBJ1-4,TRBV6-1,many,CASGRQTTNEKLFF,TGTGCCAGCGGGAGACAGACAACTAATGAAAAACTGTTTTTT
TRBD1,TRBJ1-6,TRBV28,.,CASRPGQGPNSPLQF,TGTGCCAGCAGACCGGGACAGGGACCGAATTCACCCCTCCAATTT
TRBD2,TRBJ2-1,TRBV20-1,.,CSARPTSGSYNEQFF,TGCAGTGCTAGACCGACTAGCGGGTCCTACAATGAGCAGTTCTTC
.,TRBJ2-1,TRBV20-1,.,CSARELPQTGSQSSYNEQFF,TGCAGTGCTAGAGAGCTCCCCCAGACAGGATCCCAGAGCTCCTACAATGAGCAGTTCTTC
TRBD1,TRBJ1-4,TRBV12-3/TRBV12-4,few,CASRGQLATNEKLFF,TGTGCCAGCAGGGGACAGCTTGCAACTAATGAAAAACTGTTTTTT
.,TRBJ2-1,TRBV28,.,CASMEGWEQLF,TGTGCCAGCATGGAGGGGTGGGAGCAGTTATTC
TRBD1,TRBJ1-2,TRBV6-6,few,CASRGQGAQNYGYTF,TGTGCCAGCAGGGGACAGGGGGCACAGAACTATGGCTACACCTTC
.,TRBJ1-1,TRBV5-5,many,CASSPGWRGAEAFF,TGTGCCAGCAGCCCTGGGTGGAGGGGAGCTGAAGCTTTCTTT
.,TRBJ2-3,TRBV7-2,many,CASSFYLRDTSTDTQYF,TGTGCCAGCAGCTTCTACTTGCGGGACACAAGCACAGATACGCAGTATTTT
.,TRBJ1-5,TRBV28,.,CASSGVLGKNQPQHF,TGTGCCAGCAGTGGGGTCCTTGGAAAGAATCAGCCCCAGCATTTT
TRBD2,TRBJ2-5,TRBV28,.,CASSSGGAGVVETQYF,TGTGCCAGCAGTTCCGGGGGAGCGGGAGTCGTGGAGACCCAGTACTTC
TRBD2,TRBJ2-7,TRBV7-8,many,CASSLAGRTSLSRQYF,TGTGCCAGCAGCTTAGCGGGGAGGACTAGTCTGAGCAGGCAGTACTTC
TRBD1,TRBJ1-1,TRBV28,.,CASSPSTGVGRNTEAFF,TGTGCCAGCAGTCCATCGACAGGGGTGGGTAGGAACACTGAAGCTTTCTTT
.,TRBJ1-4,TRBV28,many,CASSLSGVGEKLFF,TGTGCCAGCAGTTTGTCGGGAGTAGGGGAAAAACTGTTTTTT
TRBD1,TRBJ2-7,TRBV2,few,CASSVDRGRGSYEQYF,TGTGCCAGCAGTGTCGACAGGGGTCGTGGCTCCTACGAGCAGTACTTC
TRBD2,TRBJ2-1,TRBV7-3,.,CASSQGLAGINEQFF,TGTGCCAGCAGCCAGGGACTAGCGGGGATCAATGAGCAGTTCTTC
.,TRBJ1-1,TRBV29-1,.,CSIAGQMNTEAFF,TGCAGCATTGCAGGGCAGATGAACACTGAAGCTTTCTTT
TRBD1,TRBJ1-5,TRBV12-3/TRBV12-4,.,CASNMDRGGNQPQHF,TGTGCCAGCAATATGGACAGGGGAGGGAATCAGCCCCAGCATTTT